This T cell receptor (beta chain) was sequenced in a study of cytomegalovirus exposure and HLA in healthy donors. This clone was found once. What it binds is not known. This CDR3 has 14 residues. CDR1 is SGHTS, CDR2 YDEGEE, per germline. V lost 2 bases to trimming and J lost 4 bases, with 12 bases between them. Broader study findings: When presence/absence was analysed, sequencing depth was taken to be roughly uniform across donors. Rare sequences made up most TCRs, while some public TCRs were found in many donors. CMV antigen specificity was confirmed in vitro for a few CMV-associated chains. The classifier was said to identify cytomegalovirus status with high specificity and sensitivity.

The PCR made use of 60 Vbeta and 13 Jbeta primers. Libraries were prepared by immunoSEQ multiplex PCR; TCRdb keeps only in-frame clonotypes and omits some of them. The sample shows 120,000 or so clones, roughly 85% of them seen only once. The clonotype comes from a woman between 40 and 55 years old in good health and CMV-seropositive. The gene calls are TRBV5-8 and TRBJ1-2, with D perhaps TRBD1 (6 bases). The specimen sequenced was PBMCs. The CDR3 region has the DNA TGTGCCAGCAGCTTAGGCCGAGGGGGCTATGGCTACACCTTC. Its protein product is CASSLGRGGYGYTF.